This is a list of T cell receptor beta chains from one sample in a study of shared clonotypes between healthy human individuals. Method: immunoSEQ multiplex PCR; TCRdb's copy keeps in-frame clones and lacks some. This table has hundreds of thousands of clones, 92% appearing once. The sample comprised naive CD8+ T cells sorted from blood. Receptor source: a man aged 25-45 years in good health. Each CDR3 is given without its conserved first and last residue. Clone sizes are given selectively: once, few, many, or a class where the clone is expanded.

CDR3aa: ASSPSGHQGNTIY
abundance: NA
v_gene: TRBV4-1
j_gene: TRBJ1-3

CDR3aa: SVGLAGGRDNEQF
abundance: NA
v_gene: TRBV29-1
j_gene: TRBJ2-1

CDR3aa: ASSKIGSSSSSSGNTIY
abundance: NA
v_gene: TRBV21-1
j_gene: TRBJ1-3

CDR3aa: SASDRGNEQF
abundance: NA
v_gene: TRBV29-1
j_gene: TRBJ2-1

CDR3aa: ASSPLVLNTGELF
abundance: few
v_gene: TRBV27
j_gene: TRBJ2-2

CDR3aa: ASSTQQGGETQY
abundance: NA
v_gene: TRBV27
j_gene: TRBJ2-5

CDR3aa: ASSLVTGGSYGYT
abundance: NA
v_gene: TRBV5-5
j_gene: TRBJ1-2

CDR3aa: ASSGTGEGFEKLF
abundance: NA
v_gene: TRBV25-1
j_gene: TRBJ1-4

CDR3aa: ASSSGFRDEQY
abundance: NA
v_gene: TRBV7-6
j_gene: TRBJ2-7

CDR3aa: ASSFRGLTSYEQY
abundance: NA
v_gene: TRBV28
j_gene: TRBJ2-7

CDR3aa: ASSVGDSNQPQH
abundance: NA
v_gene: TRBV9
j_gene: TRBJ1-5

CDR3aa: ASTAGTSGYNEQF
abundance: once
v_gene: TRBV5-8
j_gene: TRBJ2-1

CDR3aa: ASSDTSNQPQH
abundance: NA
v_gene: TRBV19
j_gene: TRBJ1-5

CDR3aa: ASSPPITTSGGVIYNEQF
abundance: NA
v_gene: TRBV18
j_gene: TRBJ2-1

CDR3aa: AISGGLAGDVHEQY
abundance: NA
v_gene: TRBV10-3
j_gene: TRBJ2-7

CDR3aa: ASSFGTGSYEQY
abundance: NA
v_gene: TRBV5-1
j_gene: TRBJ2-7

CDR3aa: ASSFRTPSTDTQY
abundance: few
v_gene: TRBV5-5
j_gene: TRBJ2-3

CDR3aa: ASSWLAEKQY
abundance: NA
v_gene: TRBV28
j_gene: TRBJ2-4

CDR3aa: ASSEVSGTGWEQY
abundance: NA
v_gene: TRBV2
j_gene: TRBJ2-7

CDR3aa: ASSLATLERPF
abundance: NA
v_gene: TRBV27
j_gene: TRBJ1-1

CDR3aa: ATSYDRTSGRNEQF
abundance: NA
v_gene: TRBV15
j_gene: TRBJ2-1

CDR3aa: ASSFGGETQY
abundance: NA
v_gene: TRBV7-3
j_gene: TRBJ2-5

CDR3aa: ASSLELAGGGDTQY
abundance: NA
v_gene: TRBV7-6
j_gene: TRBJ2-3

CDR3aa: ASSVAGTQETQY
abundance: NA
v_gene: TRBV9
j_gene: TRBJ2-5

CDR3aa: ASSLEATSGRDRFSYEQY
abundance: NA
v_gene: TRBV11-2
j_gene: TRBJ2-7

CDR3aa: ASSYPGQGPYEQY
abundance: NA
v_gene: TRBV6-5
j_gene: TRBJ2-7

CDR3aa: ASSLSRQGSYEQY
abundance: NA
v_gene: TRBV27
j_gene: TRBJ2-7

CDR3aa: ASSYLRDDEQF
abundance: NA
v_gene: TRBV6-6
j_gene: TRBJ2-1

CDR3aa: ASSLGGVPYNEQF
abundance: NA
v_gene: TRBV27
j_gene: TRBJ2-1

CDR3aa: ASSLGGQGETSPKNIQY
abundance: NA
v_gene: TRBV11-3
j_gene: TRBJ2-4

CDR3aa: ASSGTVDYGYT
abundance: few
v_gene: TRBV2
j_gene: TRBJ1-2

CDR3aa: ASSELVGGAGEQF
abundance: many
v_gene: TRBV10-2
j_gene: TRBJ2-1

CDR3aa: ASSGTSGISSYNEQF
abundance: NA
v_gene: TRBV9
j_gene: TRBJ2-1

CDR3aa: ASSPRLAGDTDTQY
abundance: NA
v_gene: TRBV5-1
j_gene: TRBJ2-3

CDR3aa: ASSQGTGGTGELF
abundance: NA
v_gene: TRBV4-3
j_gene: TRBJ2-2

CDR3aa: ASSFSRGNTEAF
abundance: NA
v_gene: TRBV7-8
j_gene: TRBJ1-1

CDR3aa: ASSSMVASGSHTDEQF
abundance: NA
v_gene: TRBV7-8
j_gene: TRBJ2-1

CDR3aa: ASSAGAEDTQY
abundance: NA
v_gene: TRBV9
j_gene: TRBJ2-3

CDR3aa: ASSFGSWTGNGYT
abundance: NA
v_gene: TRBV5-6
j_gene: TRBJ1-2

CDR3aa: ASSFGTGGEETQY
abundance: NA
v_gene: TRBV7-9
j_gene: TRBJ2-5

CDR3aa: ASSPSGTSGISRGF
abundance: NA
v_gene: TRBV27
j_gene: TRBJ2-1

CDR3aa: ASSEQWEGTDTQY
abundance: once
v_gene: TRBV2
j_gene: TRBJ2-3

CDR3aa: ASSLGGAEGYT
abundance: NA
v_gene: TRBV28
j_gene: TRBJ1-2

CDR3aa: ASSQEGLYSYEQY
abundance: NA
v_gene: TRBV14
j_gene: TRBJ2-7

CDR3aa: ASSEGGIVGEQY
abundance: NA
v_gene: TRBV10-1
j_gene: TRBJ2-7

CDR3aa: ASSVGKNTEAF
abundance: NA
v_gene: TRBV9
j_gene: TRBJ1-1

CDR3aa: ASSLLGTGLSYEQY
abundance: NA
v_gene: TRBV28
j_gene: TRBJ2-7

CDR3aa: ASSWVNEQY
abundance: NA
v_gene: TRBV7-9
j_gene: TRBJ2-7